Listed here is a single TCR beta chain. Its matching antigen is unknown. The TCR alpha and TCR beta cDNA libraries, bearing sample barcodes and UMIs, were generated by 5'RACE using constant-segment primers. TCRdb ran MiXCR on the 5' RACE reads and lists one entry per CDR3 protein. The sample includes around 45,000 distinct CDR3 sequences, less than 9.5% seen only once; the top ten take 12%. V was pared by 4 bases and J by 7 bases, with 14 bases between. CDR1 and CDR2 (germline): MNHNY, SVGAGI (reference sequence). The CDR3 runs 13 residues. The sample comes from a study of T-cell memory formation after mild COVID-19. Points from the study as a whole: Clones contracting day 15 to 85 were balanced CD4/CD8; later expanders leaned CD4+. There was no confirmation that second-wave clones peaking on day 37 were SARS-CoV-2 specific. Pre-infection memory already had some responding clones, implying cross-reactive memory joined.

The origin of this receptor is an adult woman who had mild COVID-19 (a few samples of this study predate the infection). Cell type and time point are not known. Specimen: PBMCs or a T cell subset sorted from them (not recorded which). The chain carries TRBV6-6 and TRBJ2-7, with D perhaps TRBD1 or TRBD2 (5 bases each). The CDR3 DNA is TGTGCCAGCAGTTCCGGGGACCGCCAAGAGCAGTACTTC. Translating gives CASSSGDRQEQYF.